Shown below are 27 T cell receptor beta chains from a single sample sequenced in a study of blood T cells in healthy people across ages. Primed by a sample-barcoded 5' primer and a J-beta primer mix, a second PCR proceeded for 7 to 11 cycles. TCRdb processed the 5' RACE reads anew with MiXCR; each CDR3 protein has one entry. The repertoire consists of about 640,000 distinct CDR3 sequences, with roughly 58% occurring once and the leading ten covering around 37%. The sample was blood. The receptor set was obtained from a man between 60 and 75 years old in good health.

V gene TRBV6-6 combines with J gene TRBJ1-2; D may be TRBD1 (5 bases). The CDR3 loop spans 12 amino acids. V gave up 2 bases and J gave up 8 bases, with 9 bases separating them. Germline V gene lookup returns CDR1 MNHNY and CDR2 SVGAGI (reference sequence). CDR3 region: CASSYAGDGYTF. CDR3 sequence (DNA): TGTGCCAGCAGTTACGCGGGGGACGGCTACACCTTC.

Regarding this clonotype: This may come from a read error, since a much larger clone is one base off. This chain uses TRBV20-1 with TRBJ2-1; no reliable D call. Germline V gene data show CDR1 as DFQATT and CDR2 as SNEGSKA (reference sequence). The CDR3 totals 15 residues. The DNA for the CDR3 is TGCAGTGCTAGAGGTCCCGAGAGCTCCTGCAATGAGCAGTTCTTC. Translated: CSARGPESSCNEQFF.

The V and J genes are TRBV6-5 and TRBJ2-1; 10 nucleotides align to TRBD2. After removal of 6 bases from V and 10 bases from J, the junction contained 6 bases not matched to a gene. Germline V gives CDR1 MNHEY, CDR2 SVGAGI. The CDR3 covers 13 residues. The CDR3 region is CASRRKTSGEQFF. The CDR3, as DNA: TGTGCCAGCAGACGCAAGACTAGCGGGGAGCAGTTCTTC.

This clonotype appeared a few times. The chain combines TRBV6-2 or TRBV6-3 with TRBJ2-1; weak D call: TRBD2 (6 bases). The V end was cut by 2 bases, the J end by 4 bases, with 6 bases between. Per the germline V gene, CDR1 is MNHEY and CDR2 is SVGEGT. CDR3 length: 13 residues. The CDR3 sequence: CASSYAGYNEQFF. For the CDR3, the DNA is TGTGCCAGCAGTTACGCGGGGTACAATGAGCAGTTCTTC.

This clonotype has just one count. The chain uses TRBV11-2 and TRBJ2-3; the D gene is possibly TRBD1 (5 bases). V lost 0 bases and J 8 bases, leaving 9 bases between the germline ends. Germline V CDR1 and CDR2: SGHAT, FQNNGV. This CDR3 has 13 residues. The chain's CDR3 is CASSLDLQGTQYF. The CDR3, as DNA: TGTGCCAGCAGCTTAGATCTGCAGGGTACGCAGTATTTT.

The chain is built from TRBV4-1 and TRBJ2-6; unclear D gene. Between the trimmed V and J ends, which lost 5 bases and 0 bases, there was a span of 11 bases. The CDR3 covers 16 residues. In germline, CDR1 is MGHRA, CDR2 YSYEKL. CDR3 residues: CASSGEASSGANVLTF. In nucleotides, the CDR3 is TGCGCCAGCAGCGGTGAAGCGAGCTCTGGGGCCAACGTCCTGACTTTC.

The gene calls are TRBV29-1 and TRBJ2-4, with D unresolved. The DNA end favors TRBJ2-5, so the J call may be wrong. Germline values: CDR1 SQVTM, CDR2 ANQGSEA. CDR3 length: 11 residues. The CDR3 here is CSVPAKETQYF. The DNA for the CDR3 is TGCAGCGTCCCGGCGAAAGAGACCCAGTACTTC.

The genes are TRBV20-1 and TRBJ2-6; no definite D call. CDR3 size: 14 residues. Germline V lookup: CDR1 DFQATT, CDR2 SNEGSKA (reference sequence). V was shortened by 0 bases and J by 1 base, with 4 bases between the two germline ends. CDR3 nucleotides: TGCAGTGCTAGAGATTCTTCTGGGGCCAACGTCCTGACTTTC. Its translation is CSARDSSGANVLTF.

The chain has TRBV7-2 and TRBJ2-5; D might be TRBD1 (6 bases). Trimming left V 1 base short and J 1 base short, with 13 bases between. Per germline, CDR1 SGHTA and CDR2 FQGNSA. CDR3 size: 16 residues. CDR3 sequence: CASSLVGTQGQETQYF. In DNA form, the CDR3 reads TGTGCCAGCAGCTTAGTGGGGACACAGGGCCAAGAGACCCAGTACTTC.

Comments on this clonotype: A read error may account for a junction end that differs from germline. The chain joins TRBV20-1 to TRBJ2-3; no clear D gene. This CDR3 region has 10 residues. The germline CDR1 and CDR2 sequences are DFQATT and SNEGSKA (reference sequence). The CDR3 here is CGASLGTQYF. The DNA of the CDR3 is TGCGGTGCTTCCCTGGGTACGCAGTATTTT.

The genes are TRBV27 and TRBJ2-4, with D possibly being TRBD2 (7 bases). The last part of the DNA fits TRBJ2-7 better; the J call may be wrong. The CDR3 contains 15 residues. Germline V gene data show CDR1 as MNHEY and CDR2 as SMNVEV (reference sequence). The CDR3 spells CASSRKGGIGYEQYF. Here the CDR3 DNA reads TGTGCCAGCAGTCGAAAGGGGGGGATTGGCTACGAGCAGTACTTC.

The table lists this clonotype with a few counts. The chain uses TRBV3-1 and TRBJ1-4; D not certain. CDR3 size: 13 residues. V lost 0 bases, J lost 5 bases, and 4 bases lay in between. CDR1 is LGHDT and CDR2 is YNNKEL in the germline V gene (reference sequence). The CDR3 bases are TGTGCCAGCAGCCAAGAAGGAAATGAAAAACTGTTTTTT. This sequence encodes CASSQEGNEKLFF.

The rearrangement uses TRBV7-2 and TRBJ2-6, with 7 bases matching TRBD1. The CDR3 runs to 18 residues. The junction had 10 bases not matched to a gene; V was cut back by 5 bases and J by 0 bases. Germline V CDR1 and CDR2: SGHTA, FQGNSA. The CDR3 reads CASSLGTEIGSGANVLTF. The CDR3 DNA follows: TGTGCCAGCAGCCTGGGGACAGAAATCGGCTCTGGGGCCAACGTCCTGACTTTC.

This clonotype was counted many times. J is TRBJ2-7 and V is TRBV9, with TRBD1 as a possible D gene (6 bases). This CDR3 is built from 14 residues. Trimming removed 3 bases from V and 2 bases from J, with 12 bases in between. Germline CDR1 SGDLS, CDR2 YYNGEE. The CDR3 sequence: CASSGPGQPYEQYF. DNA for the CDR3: TGTGCCAGCAGCGGACCCGGACAGCCCTACGAGCAGTACTTC.

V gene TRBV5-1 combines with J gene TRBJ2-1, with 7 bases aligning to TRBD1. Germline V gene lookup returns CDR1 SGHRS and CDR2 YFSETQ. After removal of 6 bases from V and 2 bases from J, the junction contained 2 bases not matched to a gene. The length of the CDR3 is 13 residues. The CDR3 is CASTGTAYNEQFF. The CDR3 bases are TGCGCCAGCACCGGGACAGCCTACAATGAGCAGTTCTTC.

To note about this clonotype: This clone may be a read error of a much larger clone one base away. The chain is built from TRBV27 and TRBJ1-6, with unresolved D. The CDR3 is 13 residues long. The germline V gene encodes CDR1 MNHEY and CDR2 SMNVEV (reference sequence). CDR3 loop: CASKSSYSSPLHF. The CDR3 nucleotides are TGTGCCAGCAAGAGCTCCTATAGTTCACCCCTCCACTTT.

CDR3 DNA: TGTGCCAGCAGCCAGCGGGGGGGCACAGAGACCCAGTACTTC. As protein: CASSQRGGTETQYF. The rearrangement uses TRBV12-3 or TRBV12-4 and TRBJ2-5; 10 positions match TRBD2. J was trimmed by 4 bases and V by 6 bases; bases with no gene match: 5. The CDR3 sequence is 14 residues long.

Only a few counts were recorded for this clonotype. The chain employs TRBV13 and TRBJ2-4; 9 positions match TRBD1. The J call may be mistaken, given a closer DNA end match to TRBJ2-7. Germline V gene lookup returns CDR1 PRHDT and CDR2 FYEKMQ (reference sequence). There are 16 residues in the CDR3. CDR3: CASSLGPTGGGNEQYF. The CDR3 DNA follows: TGTGCCAGCAGCTTAGGCCCTACAGGGGGCGGAAACGAGCAGTACTTC.

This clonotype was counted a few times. CDR3 sequence: CSASAQFYSYNSPLHF. CDR3 sequence (DNA): TGCAGTGCTAGCGCACAGTTCTACTCCTATAATTCACCCCTCCACTTT. The chain couples TRBV20-1 to TRBJ1-6; D unclear. This CDR3 region has 16 residues. Germline assignment: CDR1 DFQATT and CDR2 SNEGSKA (reference sequence). Trimming pared 3 bases from V and 0 bases from J, leaving 12 bases between.

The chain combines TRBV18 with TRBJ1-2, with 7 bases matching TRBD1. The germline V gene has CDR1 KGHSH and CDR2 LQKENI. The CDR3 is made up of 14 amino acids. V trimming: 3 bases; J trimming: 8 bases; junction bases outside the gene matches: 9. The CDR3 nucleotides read TGTGCCAGCTCACCGGAGGGGGCTACCTACGGCTACACCTTC. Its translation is CASSPEGATYGYTF.

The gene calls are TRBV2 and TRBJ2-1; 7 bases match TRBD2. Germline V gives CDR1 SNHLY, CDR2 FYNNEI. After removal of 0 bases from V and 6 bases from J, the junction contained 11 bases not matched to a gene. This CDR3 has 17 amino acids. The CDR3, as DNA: TGTGCCAGCAGTGAAGCGGAAACGGGGGGAATTATCAATGAGCAGTTCTTC. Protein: CASSEAETGGIINEQFF.

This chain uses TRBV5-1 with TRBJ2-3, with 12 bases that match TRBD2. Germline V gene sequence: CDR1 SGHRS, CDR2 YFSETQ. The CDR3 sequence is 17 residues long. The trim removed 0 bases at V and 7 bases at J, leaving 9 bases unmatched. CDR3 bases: TGCGCCAGCAGCTTGGAGACGACTAGCGGGGGTTTCAATACGCAGTATTTT. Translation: CASSLETTSGGFNTQYF.

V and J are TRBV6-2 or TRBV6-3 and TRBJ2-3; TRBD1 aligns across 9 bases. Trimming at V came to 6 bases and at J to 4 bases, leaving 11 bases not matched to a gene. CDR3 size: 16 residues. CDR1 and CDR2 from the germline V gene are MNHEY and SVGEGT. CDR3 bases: TGTGCCAGCAGCCATTTCCAGGACAGGGGCGCAGATACGCAGTATTTT. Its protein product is CASSHFQDRGADTQYF.

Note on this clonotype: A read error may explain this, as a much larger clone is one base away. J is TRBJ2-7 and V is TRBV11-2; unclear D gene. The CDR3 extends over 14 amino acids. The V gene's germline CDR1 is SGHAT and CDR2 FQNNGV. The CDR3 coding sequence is TGTGCCAGCAGCTTACCCGGACGGCTCTACGGGCAGTACTTC. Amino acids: CASSLPGRLYGQYF.

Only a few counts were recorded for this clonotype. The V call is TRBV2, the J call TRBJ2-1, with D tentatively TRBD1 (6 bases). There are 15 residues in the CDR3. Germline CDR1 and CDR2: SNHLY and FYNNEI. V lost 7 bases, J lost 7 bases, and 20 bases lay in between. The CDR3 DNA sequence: TGTGCCAGCAAAGGGGGTGCGACCCCTCTGAATGAGCAGTTCTTC. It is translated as CASKGGATPLNEQFF.

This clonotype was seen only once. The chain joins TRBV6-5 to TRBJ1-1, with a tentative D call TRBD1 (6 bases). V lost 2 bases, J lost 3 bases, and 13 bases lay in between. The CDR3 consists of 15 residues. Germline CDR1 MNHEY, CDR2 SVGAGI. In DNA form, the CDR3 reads TGTGCCAGCAGTTACGGCAGGGGTAGCGACACTGAAGCTTTCTTT. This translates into CASSYGRGSDTEAFF.

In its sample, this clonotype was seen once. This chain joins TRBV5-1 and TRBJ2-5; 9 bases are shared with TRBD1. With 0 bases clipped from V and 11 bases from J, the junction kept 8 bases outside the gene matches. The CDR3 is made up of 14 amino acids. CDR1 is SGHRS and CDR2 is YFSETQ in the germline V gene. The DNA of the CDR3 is TGCGCCAGCAGCTTGGACCGGACAGGGGAAGAGCAGTACTTC. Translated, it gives CASSLDRTGEEQYF.